Listed below are T cell receptor beta chains from one sample, sequenced in a study of memory CD4+ T cells and cytomegalovirus serostatus. The table came from immunoSEQ multiplex PCR; TCRdb's copy has only in-frame clones and leaves some out. The sample includes some 48,000 clones, 75% to 85% of them seen just once. Sequencing was performed on memory CD4+ T cells from blood. The receptors originated from an adult in good health and CMV-seronegative. CDR3s include the opening cysteine and the closing phenylalanine or tryptophan. Fields, in order: J gene, V gene, D gene, clone size, CDR3 protein, CDR3 DNA. A D gene is named only where the DNA matches it firmly. A clone size is listed for some rows: how often the clone was seen (once, few, many), or a class if it is expanded.

TRBJ2-2,TRBV19,NA,few,CASKDIFLRTGELFF,TGTGCCAGTAAAGACATTTTCCTAAGGACCGGGGAGCTGTTTTTT
TRBJ2-7,TRBV5-1,TRBD2,once,CASSLGLAGSLYEQYF,TGCGCCAGCAGCTTGGGACTAGCGGGATCACTCTACGAGCAGTACTTC
TRBJ1-3,TRBV6-5,NA,NA,CASGRGMSSGNTIYF,TGTGCCAGCGGAAGAGGCATGTCCTCTGGAAACACCATATATTTT
TRBJ2-2,TRBV12-5,NA,few,CASGFSGPWGTGELFF,TGTGCTAGTGGTTTTTCCGGGCCCTGGGGGACCGGGGAGCTGTTTTTT
TRBJ1-5,TRBV28,TRBD1,NA,CASRPSKGGQGNQPQHF,TGTGCCAGCAGACCAAGTAAGGGGGGACAGGGGAATCAGCCCCAGCATTTT
TRBJ2-1,TRBV2,TRBD2,NA,CASSYTSGREGNEQFF,TGTGCCAGCAGTTATACTAGCGGGAGAGAAGGCAATGAGCAGTTCTTC
TRBJ2-3,TRBV2,NA,NA,CASKPGSTDTQYF,TGTGCCAGCAAACCGGGAAGCACAGATACGCAGTATTTT
TRBJ1-2,TRBV19,TRBD1,NA,CASSYRGNTYGYTF,TGTGCCAGTAGCTACAGGGGAAACACCTATGGCTACACCTTC
TRBJ2-5,TRBV12-5,NA,NA,CASGAETQYF,TGTGCTAGTGGTGCAGAGACCCAGTACTTC
TRBJ2-7,TRBV5-5,NA,NA,CASSFSGDSSYEQYF,TGTGCCAGCAGCTTTAGTGGAGACAGCTCCTACGAGCAGTACTTC
TRBJ2-7,TRBV6-6,TRBD2,NA,CASASAGVAYEQYF,TGTGCCAGCGCATCAGCGGGAGTGGCCTACGAGCAGTACTTC
TRBJ2-5,TRBV27,NA,NA,CASSLWGRGGETQYF,TGTGCCAGCAGTTTATGGGGCAGGGGCGGGGAGACCCAGTACTTC
TRBJ2-7,TRBV28,NA,NA,CASSFPPVGQPNSYEQYF,TGTGCCAGCAGTTTTCCACCCGTTGGACAGCCAAACTCCTACGAGCAGTACTTC
TRBJ2-7,TRBV2,TRBD2,NA,CASSNRDTGTRDSAEQYF,TGTGCCAGCAGTAATAGAGACACCGGGACTAGAGATTCCGCCGAGCAGTACTTC
TRBJ2-4,TRBV10-3,TRBD1,NA,CAISESQGQGAKNIQYF,TGTGCCATCAGTGAGTCCCAGGGACAGGGGGCCAAAAACATTCAGTACTTC
TRBJ1-1,TRBV6-5,NA,NA,CASSSGPEAFF,TGTGCCAGCAGTTCGGGACCTGAAGCTTTCTTT
TRBJ1-1,TRBV28,TRBD1,few,CASSPQIPGGRPEAFF,TGTGCCAGCAGTCCCCAGATTCCAGGGGGGCGGCCTGAAGCTTTCTTT
TRBJ2-3,TRBV6-5,TRBD2,NA,CASGTTQSTDTQYF,TGTGCCAGCGGGACTACCCAATCCACAGATACGCAGTATTTT
TRBJ2-1,TRBV28,TRBD2,NA,CASTPGTSVYNEQFF,TGTGCCAGCACCCCCGGGACTAGCGTATACAATGAGCAGTTCTTC
TRBJ1-2,TRBV6-1,TRBD1,NA,CASSEVGTANYGYTF,TGTGCCAGCAGTGAAGTAGGGACAGCAAACTATGGCTACACCTTC
TRBJ2-2,TRBV7-3,NA,NA,CASSLMETLNTGELFF,TGTGCCAGCAGCTTAATGGAGACACTAAACACCGGGGAGCTGTTTTTT
TRBJ2-1,TRBV5-4,TRBD2,once,CASSGGLYNEQFF,TGTGCCAGCAGCGGGGGACTATACAATGAGCAGTTCTTC
TRBJ1-5,TRBV28,NA,few,CASSFLNHQNQPQHF,TGTGCCAGCAGTTTTTTAAACCATCAGAATCAGCCCCAGCATTTT
TRBJ1-1,TRBV15,NA,few,CATSPPTVLNTEAFF,TGTGCCACCAGCCCCCCGACCGTTCTGAACACTGAAGCTTTCTTT
TRBJ2-1,TRBV7-7,NA,NA,CASSLRVPDGNEQFF,TGTGCTAGCAGCCTCCGGGTCCCAGATGGCAATGAGCAGTTCTTC
TRBJ2-7,TRBV9,NA,NA,CASSSGTAPYEQYF,TGTGCCAGCAGCAGCGGTACAGCCCCCTACGAGCAGTACTTC
TRBJ1-2,TRBV5-6,NA,NA,CASSSEYGYTF,TGTGCCAGCAGTTCAGAGTATGGCTACACCTTC
TRBJ1-5,TRBV27,NA,NA,CASGLKRENQPQHF,TGTGCCAGCGGCCTGAAAAGGGAAAATCAGCCCCAGCATTTT
TRBJ2-5,TRBV29-1,NA,NA,CSVEATGETQYF,TGCAGCGTTGAAGCAACAGGGGAGACCCAGTACTTC
TRBJ1-2,TRBV19,NA,NA,CASSIGTKGYTF,TGTGCCAGTAGTATTGGCACAAAAGGCTACACCTTC
TRBJ1-2,TRBV18,NA,NA,CASSPSPGINYGYTF,TGTGCCAGCTCACCATCTCCAGGGATTAACTATGGCTACACCTTC
TRBJ2-7,TRBV7-2,NA,NA,CASSLTTYEQYF,TGTGCCAGCAGCTTGACAACCTACGAGCAGTACTTC
TRBJ2-7,TRBV28,TRBD1,NA,CASSLARQGEQYF,TGTGCCAGCAGTTTAGCCCGACAGGGCGAGCAGTACTTC
TRBJ2-5,TRBV2,TRBD1,NA,CASSLLGTGGGSRETQYF,TGTGCCAGCAGCCTATTGGGGACAGGGGGCGGGTCGAGGGAGACCCAGTACTTC
TRBJ1-1,TRBV6-5,TRBD1,NA,CASSHRTGGNTEAFF,TGTGCCAGCAGTCACAGGACAGGGGGGAACACTGAAGCTTTCTTT
TRBJ2-1,TRBV6-5,TRBD2,NA,CASSYGASGSFWEQFF,TGTGCCAGCAGTTATGGGGCTAGCGGGAGTTTTTGGGAGCAGTTCTTC
TRBJ1-6,TRBV28,TRBD1,NA,CASSTPTGPNSPLHF,TGTGCCAGCAGTACGCCGACAGGGCCTAATTCACCCCTCCACTTT
TRBJ2-5,TRBV11-1,NA,NA,CASSPGGEVQYF,TGTGCCAGCAGCCCCGGAGGGGAGGTCCAGTACTTC